These 24 T cell receptor beta chains were sequenced from one sample in a study of T cell repertoires in cytomegalovirus infection. TCRdb reprocessed the reads with MiXCR, giving one entry per CDR3 protein. This sample yields roughly 600,000 distinct CDR3 sequences, of which roughly a quarter are seen a single time; around 8% belongs to the top ten. Material: CD8+ T cells from PBMCs. The receptors were sampled from a human donor in good health (CMV status not recorded). Some clones in this sample may be carry-over from other donors' samples.

V is TRBV6-5 and J is TRBJ1-1; D is ambiguous. V lost 2 bases and J lost 6, with 10 bases in between. This CDR3 region has 13 residues. Germline CDR1 and CDR2: MNHEY and SVGAGI. CDR3 in DNA: TGTGCCAGCAGTTACGAAGGAAACGCTGAAGCTTTCTTT. Protein: CASSYEGNAEAFF.

This clonotype showed up many times. This chain links TRBV7-8 with TRBJ1-1, with D possibly TRBD1 on 6 matching bases. The CDR3 runs to 15 residues. Trimming took 5 bases from V and 4 from J, leaving 17 bases between them. Germline values: CDR1 SGHVS, CDR2 FQNEAQ. The CDR3, as DNA: TGTGCCAGCAGCCCCAGTACAGGGCGCCTCACTGAAGCTTTCTTT. As protein: CASSPSTGRLTEAFF.

The gene calls are TRBV6-5 and TRBJ2-7; 11 positions agree with TRBD1. The V and J ends lost 6 bases and 6 bases, in that order; junction bases with no gene match: 7. This CDR3 region has 14 residues. Germline-derived CDR1 and CDR2 are MNHEY and SVGAGI. The CDR3 sequence is CASRRSDRGLEQYF. The CDR3 DNA reads as TGTGCCAGCAGACGCTCGGACAGGGGGCTCGAGCAGTACTTC.

This clonotype showed up many times. The CDR3 loop is CASSLLSGGLTEAFF. For the CDR3, the DNA is TGTGCCAGCAGTTTACTATCGGGGGGCCTCACTGAAGCTTTCTTT. The chain combines TRBV27 with TRBJ1-1, with a tentative D call TRBD1 (6 bases). Trimming took off 2 bases at V and 4 bases at J, with 14 bases between the two ends. Germline V gene lookup returns CDR1 MNHEY and CDR2 SMNVEV (reference sequence). This CDR3 has 15 amino acids.

This clonotype was picked up many times. In DNA form, the CDR3 reads TGTGCCAGCAGTTATGGGAGAGCCAAAAACATTCAGTACTTC. Translating gives CASSYGRAKNIQYF. The chain joins TRBV6-2 or TRBV6-3 to TRBJ2-4, with D possibly matching TRBD2 (5 bases). The CDR3 consists of 14 residues. Trimming took off 3 bases at V and 0 bases at J, with 6 bases between the two ends. Per germline, CDR1 MNHEY and CDR2 SVGEGT.

The chain employs TRBV6-2 or TRBV6-3 and TRBJ2-5; 10 nucleotides align to TRBD2. Germline lookup yields CDR1 MNHEY and CDR2 SVGEGT. Trimming took 7 bases from V and 4 from J; bases not matched to a gene: 9. The CDR3 extends over 15 amino acids. CDR3 amino acids: CASILSGGIGETQYF. CDR3 nucleotide sequence: TGTGCCAGCATCCTTAGCGGGGGGATTGGAGAGACCCAGTACTTC.

This clonotype has ten or more counts. This sequence joins TRBV7-9 and TRBJ2-7, with 10 bases fitting TRBD2. Germline CDR1 reads SEHNR; CDR2 reads FQNEAQ (reference sequence). The V gene end was trimmed by 3 bases and the J gene end by 0 bases; junction bases not matched to a gene: 11. This CDR3 is built from 18 residues. DNA for the CDR3: TGTGCCAGCAGCTTTACTAGCGGGATTAAACCCCTCTCCTACGAGCAGTACTTC. It is translated as CASSFTSGIKPLSYEQYF.

This clonotype was observed many times. The gene calls are TRBV7-2 and TRBJ2-1; TRBD2 matches 14 bases. This CDR3 is built from 15 residues. Germline loops: CDR1 SGHTA, CDR2 FQGNSA. V shed 5 bases, J shed 8 bases, and the junction held 5 bases outside the gene matches. CDR3 protein: CASSPGLAGDDEQFF. The CDR3 nucleotides are TGTGCCAGCAGCCCGGGACTAGCGGGGGATGATGAGCAGTTCTTC.

V usage is TRBV6-2 or TRBV6-3 and J usage is TRBJ2-1, with 9 nucleotides matching TRBD1. J gave up 2 bases and V 5 bases, and 10 bases lay outside the gene matches. There are 17 residues in the CDR3. Looked up from germline, CDR1 is MNHEY and CDR2 is SVGEGT. CDR3 in amino acids: CASSIRTQGAPYNEQFF. The CDR3 bases are TGTGCCAGCAGTATAAGGACACAGGGGGCACCCTACAATGAGCAGTTCTTC.

This clonotype was counted between two and nine times. This rearrangement joins TRBV6-5 to TRBJ2-3, with D possibly TRBD2 on 6 matching bases. The CDR3 loop spans 15 amino acids. V lost 2 bases and J 2 bases, leaving 11 bases between the germline ends. Germline V gene sequence: CDR1 MNHEY, CDR2 SVGAGI. The CDR3 sequence is CASSYDGGYTDTQYF. CDR3 nucleotide sequence: TGTGCCAGCAGTTACGACGGGGGATACACAGATACGCAGTATTTT.

This clonotype came up a few times. V gene TRBV7-9 combines with J gene TRBJ1-4; D uncertain. Per germline, CDR1 SEHNR and CDR2 FQNEAQ (reference sequence). V gave up 5 bases and J gave up 6 bases, with 10 bases separating them. The CDR3 is made up of 13 amino acids. CDR3 DNA: TGTGCCAGCAGCCCCCCCGGGTATGAAAAACTGTTTTTT. This translates into CASSPPGYEKLFF.

This clonotype has ten or more counts. This chain uses TRBV12-3 or TRBV12-4 with TRBJ2-5; TRBD1 matches 7 bases. The V gene end was trimmed by 1 base and the J gene end by 5 bases; junction bases not matched to a gene: 7. This CDR3 region has 15 residues. The CDR3 loop is CASSLGQGPSETQYF. CDR3 in DNA: TGTGCCAGCAGTTTAGGACAGGGCCCGTCCGAGACCCAGTACTTC.

This clonotype was observed a few times. The chain joins TRBV11-2 to TRBJ2-7; D may be TRBD1 (6 bases). Germline V lookup: CDR1 SGHAT, CDR2 FQNNGV. V gave up 5 bases and J gave up 5 bases, with 13 bases separating them. This CDR3 is 13 amino acids long. Here the CDR3 DNA reads TGTGCCAGCAGCCCTAGAGGGGGAGACGAGCAGTACGTC. Residues: CASSPRGGDEQYV.

This chain joins TRBV10-3 and TRBJ1-5; TRBD1 is a possible D gene (5 bases). V lost 3 bases to trimming and J lost 2 bases, with 17 bases between them. This CDR3 has 17 amino acids. The germline CDR1 and CDR2 sequences are ENHRY and SYGVKD. The CDR3 DNA follows: TGTGCCATCAGTGAAGCCCAGGGCTTGGGAGGCAATCAGCCCCAGCATTTT. Residues: CAISEAQGLGGNQPQHF.

V usage is TRBV7-6 and J usage is TRBJ2-5; maybe TRBD2 (5 bases). V lost 1 base, J lost 1 base, and 19 bases lay in between. Looked up from germline, CDR1 is SGHVS and CDR2 is FNYEAQ. The CDR3 is made up of 18 amino acids. Here the CDR3 DNA reads TGTGCCAGCAGCTTAGAGGGTGGAGTAGCGCGGGCCCAAGAGACCCAGTACTTC. Protein product: CASSLEGGVARAQETQYF.

On this clonotype: A read error may be the cause here, since a much bigger clone is one base away. V usage is TRBV4-1 and J usage is TRBJ1-1, with D possibly being TRBD1 (6 bases). The CDR3 totals 14 residues. CDR1 is MGHRA, CDR2 YSYEKL, per germline. This chain's CDR3 is CASSQYREYTKAFF. Written as DNA, the CDR3 is TGCGCCAGCAGCCAGTACAGGGAGTACACTAAAGCTTTCTTT.

In this sample, this clonotype turned up many times. The chain uses TRBV6-2 or TRBV6-3 and TRBJ1-1; 7 nucleotides match TRBD1. J was trimmed by 4 bases and V by 7 bases; bases with no gene match: 6. This CDR3 contains 13 residues. Germline V lookup: CDR1 MNHEY, CDR2 SVGEGT. The CDR3 sequence is CASTRTGLTEAFF. CDR3 in DNA: TGTGCCAGCACCCGGACAGGACTCACTGAAGCTTTCTTT.

V usage is TRBV2 and J usage is TRBJ1-1; no firm D call. The CDR3 consists of 14 residues. The ends were cut back, 2 bases at V and 2 bases at J, with 9 bases in the middle. The germline V gene encodes CDR1 SNHLY and CDR2 FYNNEI. The CDR3 DNA sequence: TGTGCCAGCAGTGAACAGTTCAGAAACACTGAAGCTTTCTTT. Its protein product is CASSEQFRNTEAFF.

This clonotype was found a few times. V and J are TRBV29-1 and TRBJ2-1; D unclear. V was pared by 6 bases and J by 7 bases, with 10 bases between. This CDR3 comprises 11 residues. Germline CDR1 reads SQVTM; CDR2 reads ANQGSEA. The CDR3 region is CSVLLRNEQFF. CDR3 nucleotides: TGCAGCGTATTGCTGCGGAATGAGCAGTTCTTC.

This clonotype was counted between two and nine times. The V gene is TRBV28, the J gene TRBJ2-5, with D tentatively TRBD2 (6 bases). Trimming took 4 bases from V and 7 from J, leaving 7 bases between them. CDR1 MDHEN and CDR2 SYDVKM come from the germline V gene. This CDR3 has 11 residues. The CDR3 loop is CASSSGLTQYF. DNA for the CDR3: TGTGCCAGCAGTTCGGGACTGACCCAGTACTTC.

The sample holds a few counts of this clonotype. The V call is TRBV20-1, the J call TRBJ2-3; 7 bases are shared with TRBD1. J was trimmed by 2 bases and V by 4 bases; bases with no gene match: 12. Germline loops: CDR1 DFQATT, CDR2 SNEGSKA (reference sequence). CDR3 length: 16 amino acids. The chain's CDR3 is CSATESGTEYTDTQYF. The CDR3 nucleotides are TGCAGTGCTACCGAGTCCGGGACAGAGTACACAGATACGCAGTATTTT.

This clonotype was recorded many times. The V call is TRBV6-2 or TRBV6-3, the J call TRBJ2-7, with 7 nucleotides matching TRBD1. This CDR3 spans 13 amino acids. Germline CDR1 reads MNHEY; CDR2 reads SVGEGT. The junction had 3 bases not matched to a gene; V was cut back by 2 bases and J by 5 bases. The CDR3 sequence is CASSYPGGDEQYV. DNA of the CDR3: TGTGCCAGCAGTTACCCAGGGGGTGACGAGCAGTACGTC.

This clonotype occurred a few times. The chain carries TRBV20-1 and TRBJ2-3; D is possibly TRBD1 (5 bases). Germline assignment: CDR1 DFQATT and CDR2 SNEGSKA (reference sequence). V was cut by 0 bases and J by 0 bases, with 13 bases left in between. CDR3 length equals 16 residues. The DNA of the CDR3 is TGCAGTGCTAGAGACTTTGTTGACAGTAGCACAGATACGCAGTATTTT. Protein: CSARDFVDSSTDTQYF.

The chain employs TRBV9 and TRBJ1-1; possibly TRBD1 for D (6 bases). The germline V gene has CDR1 SGDLS and CDR2 YYNGEE. The V end was cut by 4 bases, the J end by 5 bases, with 12 bases between. CDR3 size: 13 residues. CDR3 nucleotide sequence: TGTGCCAGCAGCCCCGGACAGATGACTGAAGCTTTCTTT. Translating gives CASSPGQMTEAFF.